Each of the 8 T cell receptor beta chains below was sequenced from the same sample in a study of sequential checkpoint blockade in melanoma. Measured with immunoSEQ multiplex PCR; TCRdb has only the in-frame clones, and not every one. In the table there are about 8,400 clones, about 92% of which are singletons. Treatment of the sample: randomized to nivolumab then ipilimumab (arm A) or the reverse (arm B). Specimen: CD8+ T cells sorted from blood (inferred from file names), collected from a patient given nivolumab and ipilimumab in sequence. All receptors come from a human donor with melanoma.

Concerning this clone: An end of the junction differs from the germline gene, which may be a read error. The chain joins TRBV18 to TRBJ2-7; TRBD1 agrees at 9 bases. Per the germline V gene, CDR1 is KGHSH and CDR2 is LQKENI. The CDR3 length is 16 residues. CDR3 DNA: TGTGCCAGCCCACCCAATGAGGGACAGGGTTTCTACGAGCAGTACTTC. Protein product: CASPPNEGQGFYEQYF.

This chain uses TRBV4-1 with TRBJ2-7; 8 nucleotides match TRBD2. Germline V gene lookup returns CDR1 MGHRA and CDR2 YSYEKL. The J segment lost 0 bases and the V segment lost 1 base, leaving 5 bases of the junction unmatched. The CDR3 sequence is 16 residues long. In nucleotides, the CDR3 is TGCGCCAGCAGCCAAGCCGTAGCGGGACTCTCCTACGAGCAGTACTTC. Translation gives CASSQAVAGLSYEQYF.

The V and J genes are TRBV2 and TRBJ2-7; 13 positions agree with TRBD2. The CDR3 extends over 15 amino acids. CDR1 and CDR2 from the germline V gene are SNHLY and FYNNEI. V dropped 4 bases and J dropped 3; count of bases not matched to a gene: 3. The CDR3 loop is CASSGGTSGNYEQYF. CDR3 nucleotide sequence: TGTGCCAGCAGTGGGGGGACTAGCGGGAACTACGAGCAGTACTTC.

This clone was seen only a few times. V usage is TRBV7-9 and J usage is TRBJ1-5; no clear D gene. Germline CDR1 SEHNR, CDR2 FQNEAQ (reference sequence). This CDR3 has 13 amino acids. Trimming cost V 5 bases and J 9 bases, with 14 bases left between them. CDR3 sequence: CASSPDGFGPQHF. DNA of the CDR3: TGTGCCAGCAGCCCCGACGGGTTCGGGCCCCAGCATTTT.

The chain recombines TRBV27 with TRBJ1-5; perhaps TRBD1 as D (6 bases). Germline V lookup: CDR1 MNHEY, CDR2 SMNVEV (reference sequence). CDR3 size: 16 residues. V was clipped by 0 bases and J by 3 bases, with 12 bases between them. The CDR3 DNA follows: TGTGCCAGCAGTTTATCGGCAGGGGCCTACAATCAGCCCCAGCATTTT. This codes for CASSLSAGAYNQPQHF.

The J gene is TRBJ1-4, the V gene TRBV29-1, with 10 bases fitting TRBD1. The CDR3 has 14 amino acids. The junction had 3 bases not matched to a gene; V was cut back by 2 bases and J by 6 bases. The germline V gene encodes CDR1 SQVTM and CDR2 ANQGSEA. The CDR3: CSVEPGQGHEKLFF. The CDR3 region has the DNA TGCAGCGTTGAACCGGGACAGGGGCATGAAAAACTGTTTTTT. Based on the CDR3 plus reference TRBV29-1 and TRBJ1-4, the full variable domain is SAVISQKPSRDICQRGTSLTIQCQVDSQVTMMFWYRQQPGQSLTLIATANQGSEATYESGFVIDKFPISRPNLTFSTLTVSNMSPEDSSIYLCSVEPGQGHEKLFFGSGTQLSVL.

The chain combines TRBV7-3 with TRBJ2-1; D possibly corresponds to TRBD2 (6 bases). Germline V lookup: CDR1 SGHTA, CDR2 FQGTGA. Between the trimmed V and J ends, which lost 5 bases and 6 bases, there was a span of 20 bases. The CDR3 runs to 16 residues. This CDR3 is CASSTSPRGILNEQFF. DNA for the CDR3: TGTGCCAGCAGCACTAGCCCTAGGGGAATCCTCAATGAGCAGTTCTTC. Combining the CDR3 with reference TRBV7-3 and TRBJ2-1 gives the whole variable domain GAGVSQTPSNKVTEKGKYVELRCDPISGHTALYWYRQSLGQGPEFLIYFQGTGAADDSGLPNDRFFAVRPEGSVSTLKIQRTERGDSAVYLCASSTSPRGILNEQFFGPGTRLTVL.

The gene calls are TRBV9 and TRBJ1-2; 9 nucleotides agree with TRBD1. Germline CDR1 and CDR2: SGDLS and YYNGEE. J gave up 5 bases and V 4 bases, and 12 bases lay outside the gene matches. The CDR3 contains 16 residues. In DNA form, the CDR3 reads TGTGCCAGCAGCCCCTACCAGGGACAGGGTTGGTATGGCTACACCTTC. It codes for CASSPYQGQGWYGYTF.